This T cell receptor beta chain was profiled in a study of T-cell reconstitution after alpha-beta-depleted transplantation in children. Molecular barcoding with unique molecular identifiers was used for the TCRbeta library. TCRdb processed the PCR reads anew with MiXCR; each CDR3 protein has one entry. The profile covers about 1,000,000 distinct CDR3 sequences, with 25% to 30% appearing a single time and 28% taken by the ten largest. This CDR3 comprises 13 residues. Per the germline V gene, CDR1 is MGHRA and CDR2 is YSYEKL. V was clipped by 2 bases and J by 3 bases, with 8 bases between them. Notes on this clonotype: Its antigen is not known.

Study-wide results and caveats: It was newly produced T cells that mostly accounted for T-cell counts and diversity one year after transplant. In some patients, recipient T cells and intrathymic progenitors surviving conditioning explained high day-60 diversity. Several hundred expanded graft clones reportedly gave rise to the alpha-beta T cells present about two months after transplant.

The chain joins TRBV4-1 to TRBJ2-7; D ambiguous. The material was PBMCs, mostly from graft donor cells, obtained 360 days after TCRalphabeta/CD19-depleted stem cell transplant. This TCR derives from a boy under two years old who had a stem cell transplant for SCID, so the T cells may come from the graft donor. The CDR3 coding sequence is TGCGCCAGCAGCCAAAACGTGAACTACGAGCAGTACTTC. The encoded protein is CASSQNVNYEQYF.